Listed below are T cell receptor beta chains from one sample, sequenced in a study of cytomegalovirus exposure and HLA in healthy donors. Data came from immunoSEQ multiplex PCR; TCRdb stores just in-frame clones and leaves some out. This sample has about 190,000 clones, with almost 75% found just once. The sample comprised PBMCs. The receptors originated from a woman under 40 in good health and CMV-seropositive. CDR3s include the opening cysteine and the closing phenylalanine or tryptophan. Fields, in order: V gene, J gene, CDR3 length, clone size, D gene, CDR3 protein, CDR3 DNA. D genes are given only for firm matches. A row's size may be missing; if present it is once, few, many or a size class.

v_call: TRBV4-1; j_call: TRBJ2-1; cdr3_length: 14; clone_size: few; d_call: TRBD1; cdr3_aa: CASSYRDRNNEQFF; cdr3_nt: TGCGCCAGCAGCTACCGGGACAGAAACAATGAGCAGTTCTTC
v_call: TRBV2; j_call: TRBJ2-7; cdr3_length: 14; clone_size: few; d_call: TRBD1; cdr3_aa: CASSGGTGSYEQYF; cdr3_nt: TGTGCCAGCAGTGGAGGGACAGGGTCCTACGAGCAGTACTTC
v_call: TRBV9; j_call: TRBJ1-3; cdr3_length: 15; clone_size: .; d_call: .; cdr3_aa: CASSVARNSGNTIYF; cdr3_nt: TGTGCCAGCAGCGTAGCCAGGAACTCTGGAAACACCATATATTTT
v_call: TRBV5-1; j_call: TRBJ2-6; cdr3_length: 17; clone_size: few; d_call: .; cdr3_aa: CASSLEGRLSGANVLTF; cdr3_nt: TGCGCCAGCAGCTTGGAAGGCAGACTATCTGGGGCCAACGTCCTGACTTTC
v_call: TRBV28; j_call: TRBJ1-2; cdr3_length: 17; clone_size: .; d_call: .; cdr3_aa: CASRPLAGRNTNYGYTF; cdr3_nt: TGTGCCAGCAGGCCCCTAGCCGGCCGAAATACTAACTATGGCTACACCTTC
v_call: TRBV20-1; j_call: TRBJ2-7; cdr3_length: 11; clone_size: .; d_call: .; cdr3_aa: CSSYRGNEQYF; cdr3_nt: TGCAGCTCCTATAGGGGCAACGAGCAGTACTTC
v_call: TRBV19; j_call: TRBJ2-2; cdr3_length: 16; clone_size: .; d_call: TRBD2; cdr3_aa: CASSIIAGPNTGELFF; cdr3_nt: TGTGCCAGTAGTATCATAGCGGGCCCGAACACCGGGGAGCTGTTTTTT
v_call: TRBV19; j_call: TRBJ2-2; cdr3_length: 16; clone_size: .; d_call: TRBD1; cdr3_aa: CASGVSGTGASGELLF; cdr3_nt: TGTGCCAGTGGGGTATCCGGGACAGGGGCGTCCGGGGAGCTGCTTTTT
v_call: TRBV6-1; j_call: TRBJ1-2; cdr3_length: 14; clone_size: .; d_call: TRBD1; cdr3_aa: CASSRSRGNYGYTF; cdr3_nt: TGTGCCAGCAGCAGGAGCAGGGGGAACTATGGCTACACCTTC
v_call: TRBV15; j_call: TRBJ2-7; cdr3_length: 14; clone_size: .; d_call: .; cdr3_aa: CATSSDLSSYEQYF; cdr3_nt: TGTGCCACCTCAAGCGATTTGAGCTCCTACGAGCAGTACTTC
v_call: TRBV27; j_call: TRBJ2-1; cdr3_length: 15; clone_size: once; d_call: TRBD2; cdr3_aa: CASSSGLAGYNEQFF; cdr3_nt: TGTGCCAGCAGTTCGGGGCTAGCGGGTTACAATGAGCAGTTCTTC
v_call: TRBV19; j_call: TRBJ2-3; cdr3_length: 14; clone_size: .; d_call: .; cdr3_aa: CASSMGASTDTQYF; cdr3_nt: TGTGCCAGTAGTATGGGAGCTAGCACAGATACGCAGTATTTT
v_call: TRBV23-1; j_call: TRBJ1-2; cdr3_length: 12; clone_size: few; d_call: .; cdr3_aa: CASSQSFSGYTF; cdr3_nt: TGCGCCAGCAGTCAATCTTTCTCTGGCTACACCTTC
v_call: TRBV5-1; j_call: TRBJ2-5; cdr3_length: 15; clone_size: .; d_call: TRBD1; cdr3_aa: CASSPGQGTLQTQYF; cdr3_nt: TGCGCCAGCAGCCCAGGACAGGGGACTTTGCAGACCCAGTACTTC
v_call: TRBV6-6; j_call: TRBJ2-1; cdr3_length: 15; clone_size: once; d_call: TRBD2; cdr3_aa: CASSYSGSGDNEQFF; cdr3_nt: TGTGCCAGCAGTTACAGTGGTAGCGGGGACAATGAGCAGTTCTTC
v_call: TRBV9; j_call: TRBJ2-7; cdr3_length: 13; clone_size: .; d_call: .; cdr3_aa: CASSGWKGDEQYF; cdr3_nt: TGTGCCAGCAGCGGGTGGAAGGGGGACGAGCAGTACTTC
v_call: TRBV15; j_call: TRBJ2-2; cdr3_length: 16; clone_size: .; d_call: .; cdr3_aa: CATSRERAQNTGELFF; cdr3_nt: TGTGCCACCAGCAGAGAGAGGGCCCAAAACACCGGGGAGCTGTTTTTT
v_call: TRBV6-5; j_call: TRBJ2-3; cdr3_length: 16; clone_size: .; d_call: .; cdr3_aa: CASSYDAVQGTDTQYF; cdr3_nt: TGTGCCAGCAGTTACGATGCGGTACAGGGCACAGATACGCAGTATTTT
v_call: TRBV2; j_call: TRBJ2-7; cdr3_length: 15; clone_size: .; d_call: TRBD1; cdr3_aa: CASSDLGTGTYEQYF; cdr3_nt: TGTGCCAGCAGTGATTTGGGGACAGGGACCTACGAGCAGTACTTC
v_call: TRBV5-6; j_call: TRBJ2-1; cdr3_length: 16; clone_size: .; d_call: TRBD2; cdr3_aa: CASSPALAGSYNEQFF; cdr3_nt: TGTGCCAGCAGCCCAGCACTAGCGGGCTCCTACAATGAGCAGTTCTTC
v_call: TRBV6-5; j_call: TRBJ1-2; cdr3_length: 12; clone_size: .; d_call: .; cdr3_aa: CASSPSGWGYTF; cdr3_nt: TGTGCCAGCAGCCCTTCAGGGTGGGGCTACACCTTC
v_call: TRBV29-1; j_call: TRBJ2-1; cdr3_length: 19; clone_size: .; d_call: TRBD2; cdr3_aa: CSVFYRGLAGGPINDEQFF; cdr3_nt: TGCAGCGTTTTTTACAGGGGACTAGCGGGAGGGCCGATTAACGATGAGCAGTTCTTC
v_call: TRBV7-9; j_call: TRBJ1-2; cdr3_length: 14; clone_size: .; d_call: TRBD1; cdr3_aa: CASSRPGQSYGYTF; cdr3_nt: TGTGCCAGCAGCCGCCCGGGACAGTCCTATGGCTACACCTTC
v_call: TRBV7-2; j_call: TRBJ1-1; cdr3_length: 13; clone_size: .; d_call: TRBD1; cdr3_aa: CASSGDRGAEAFF; cdr3_nt: TGTGCCAGCAGCGGGGACAGGGGTGCTGAAGCTTTCTTT
v_call: TRBV5-5; j_call: TRBJ2-1; cdr3_length: 15; clone_size: .; d_call: TRBD2; cdr3_aa: CASSLTSGAANEQFF; cdr3_nt: TGTGCCAGCAGCTTGACTAGCGGGGCGGCCAATGAGCAGTTCTTC
v_call: TRBV27; j_call: TRBJ2-1; cdr3_length: 14; clone_size: .; d_call: TRBD2; cdr3_aa: CASSWASGSNEQFF; cdr3_nt: TGTGCCAGCAGTTGGGCTAGCGGGAGTAATGAGCAGTTCTTC